This TCR beta chain was recorded in a study of regulatory T cells in long-lasting Graves disease. The germline CDR1 and CDR2 sequences are KGHSH and LQKENI. V shed 2 bases and J shed 5 bases, with 6 bases lying between them. The CDR3 totals 12 residues. Sample time point: newly diagnosed GD, antithyroid drugs for less than 3 months. RNA isolated from PBMCs was used to make the TCR library. A roughly 9-milliliter sample of peripheral blood was drawn into EDTA tubes. General study findings and limits: Persistent Graves' patients showed less TCR diversity than newly diagnosed patients showed.

Construction of TCR beta libraries relied on iRepertoire HTBI primers and on Arm-PCR targeting CDR3 regions. TCRdb processed the multiplex PCR reads anew with MiXCR; each CDR3 protein has one entry. This table has 450,000 to 600,000 distinct CDR3 sequences, about 13% appearing once. This clonotype was recorded at least ten times. Its antigen is unknown. The data also belong to a second study, concerning T cells in Graves' hyperthyroidism and ophthalmopathy. That study adds: Absent ophthalmopathy progression within 18 months defined stable Graves' hyperthyroidism.

Here the sequenced sample was peripheral blood mononuclear cells (PBMCs), taken at new diagnosis, from a patient treated with antithyroid drugs. The chain is built from TRBV18 and TRBJ2-5, with D uncertain. The receptor was derived from a man younger than 40 with Graves disease. This CDR3 is CASSPSSETQYF. For the CDR3, the DNA is TGTGCCAGCTCACCATCATCTGAGACCCAGTACTTC.